The clone carrying this T cell receptor beta chain has ten or more counts. In TCRdb, the 5' RACE reads were re-called with MiXCR into one record per CDR3 protein. Here the sample spans approximately 200,000 distinct CDR3 sequences, 10% to 15% being singletons. This sample was included in a study of CD8 T cells in ankylosing spondylitis. Germline CDR1 reads LGHNA; CDR2 reads YNFKEQ. The CDR3 consists of 15 residues. V lost 3 bases, J lost 4 bases, and 2 bases stayed unmatched. The chain links TRBV4-2 to TRBJ2-1, with 11 bases identical to TRBD2. Input material: blood, either unsorted or a sorted T cell fraction (not recorded which). The TCR was taken from a female donor with ankylosing spondylitis or in good health (not recorded which). CDR3 region: CASSQGLAAYNEQFF. Written as DNA, the CDR3 is TGTGCCAGCAGCCAGGGACTAGCGGCATACAATGAGCAGTTCTTC.